These T cell receptor beta chains were read from a single sample in a study of blood T cell repertoires in COVID-19. Clones were read by immunoSEQ multiplex PCR, and TCRdb kept only the in-frame ones, dropping some. The sample lists about 300,000 clones; 70% to 90% were seen once. Sequenced sample: PBMCs or T cells enriched from blood (not recorded which). Source of these receptors: a man younger than 45 who had recovered from COVID-19. Both conserved end residues are part of each CDR3. The D gene is left open where the match is weak. Clone size appears in some rows only: once, few, many, or a class for an expanded clone.

TRBJ2-7 | TRBV2 | - | - | TGTGCCAGCATCAATACTAGGGTCCCCTACGAGCAGTACTTC | CASINTRVPYEQYF
TRBJ2-2 | TRBV27 | - | - | TGTGCCAGCAGTTCCGAGCTGAACACCGGGGAGCTGTTTTTT | CASSSELNTGELFF
TRBJ1-4 | TRBV5-1 | - | TRBD1 | TGCGCCAGCAGCAGCGGACAGGGTACTAATGAAAAACTGTTTTTT | CASSSGQGTNEKLFF
TRBJ1-2 | TRBV24-1 | once | TRBD1 | TGTGCCACCAGTGATTCGCTCGGGACAGACTATGGCTACACCTTC | CATSDSLGTDYGYTF
TRBJ1-1 | TRBV14 | - | TRBD1 | TGTGCCAGCAGCCTGACAGGGGGGGGAGGCACTGAAGCTTTCTTT | CASSLTGGGGTEAFF
TRBJ2-5 | TRBV2 | once | TRBD2 | TGTGCCAGCAGTGAATGGCTAGCGGGGGGTGTGACCCAGTACTTC | CASSEWLAGGVTQYF
TRBJ2-7 | TRBV28 | many | TRBD1 | TGTGCCAGCAGTTCCAGACAGGGCATAGGCGAGCAGTACTTC | CASSSRQGIGEQYF
TRBJ2-7 | TRBV7-2 | - | TRBD2 | TGTGCCAGCAGCTTACTAGCGGGGGGCTACGAGCAGTACTTC | CASSLLAGGYEQYF
TRBJ1-3 | TRBV18 | - | TRBD1 | TGTGCCAGCTCTACCACCCTAGGACAGGGCAGTTCCTCTGGAAACACCATATATTTT | CASSTTLGQGSSSGNTIYF
TRBJ2-7 | TRBV27 | - | - | TGTGCCAGCAGTTGGGCAGGCACGTCCTACGAGCAGTACTTC | CASSWAGTSYEQYF
TRBJ2-3 | TRBV2 | - | - | TGTGCCAGCAGTGAAGCGCTTCAGGGCTCCACACTCTCAGATACGCAGTATTTT | CASSEALQGSTLSDTQYF
TRBJ1-4 | TRBV28 | few | TRBD1 | TGTGCCAGCCGATCCGGGACAGGGTTCTTTAAGGAAAAACTGTTTTTT | CASRSGTGFFKEKLFF
TRBJ2-3 | TRBV4-1 | - | TRBD2 | TGCGCCAGCAGCCGAACATACTCGACTAGCGCAACGAGACAACGCACAGATACGCAGTATTTT | CASSRTYSTSATRQRTDTQYF
TRBJ1-3 | TRBV19 | - | - | TGTGCCAGTAGTATAAATAATCCGGGACTAACAAAAGATCCCTCTGGAAACACCATATATTTT | CASSINNPGLTKDPSGNTIYF
TRBJ2-3 | TRBV7-6 | - | - | TGTGCCAGCAGCTTACCCCCTATCACAGATACGCAGTATTTT | CASSLPPITDTQYF
TRBJ2-2 | TRBV5-1 | - | TRBD2 | TGCGCCAGCAGCCCGGGACTAGCGGGAGCGAACACCGGGGAGCTGTTTTTT | CASSPGLAGANTGELFF
TRBJ2-4 | TRBV11-3 | - | - | TGTGCCAGCACCCCCCTTGGTGCAGGGGTTAGCATTCAGTACTTC | CASTPLGAGVSIQYF
TRBJ2-2 | TRBV15 | - | - | TGTGCCACCAGCCGCTCGGGGTGGAGAGGCGGGGAGCTGTTTTTT | CATSRSGWRGGELFF
TRBJ1-5 | TRBV27 | - | - | TGTGCCAGCAGTTTATCGTTAGCCCATAGCAATCAGCCCCAGCATTTT | CASSLSLAHSNQPQHF
TRBJ1-6 | TRBV7-9 | - | - | TGTGCCAGCGGAGGGGAAGGTAATTCACCCCTCCACTTT | CASGGEGNSPLHF
TRBJ1-1 | TRBV18 | - | - | TGTGCCAGCTCACCATCGTCCGCTGAAGCTTTCTTT | CASSPSSAEAFF
TRBJ2-7 | TRBV19 | - | - | TGTGCCAGTAGTAAGGGGGCCTACGAGCAGTACTTC | CASSKGAYEQYF
TRBJ1-1 | TRBV9 | - | TRBD1 | TGTGCCAGCAGCGTAGTAGGATCGACAGGGATGAACACTGAAGCTTTCTTT | CASSVVGSTGMNTEAFF
TRBJ1-4 | TRBV2 | - | - | TGTGCCAGCATCCTGGGGCAGGGAGGGGAAAAACTGTTTTTT | CASILGQGGEKLFF
TRBJ1-6 | TRBV5-4 | - | TRBD1 | TGTGCCAGCAGCTTGGGGGACAGGAGCTCCTATAATTCACCCCTCCACTTT | CASSLGDRSSYNSPLHF
TRBJ1-1 | TRBV10-3 | once | TRBD1 | TGTGCCATCAGTGAGTCGACGGCAGGGGGGAACACTGAAGCTTTCTTT | CAISESTAGGNTEAFF
TRBJ2-5 | TRBV5-1 | - | TRBD2 | TGCGCCAGCAGGGAGCGGGAGAGGGAGACCCAGTACTTC | CASRERERETQYF
TRBJ2-2 | TRBV14 | - | - | TGTGCCAGCAGCCTAATGACGTCGCACAGGGCGAACACCGGGGAGCTGTTTTTT | CASSLMTSHRANTGELFF
TRBJ1-3 | TRBV27 | - | - | TGTGCCAGCAGTTTACGTTGGGGCAGTGGAAACACCATATATTTT | CASSLRWGSGNTIYF
TRBJ2-1 | TRBV4-1 | - | TRBD2 | TGCGCCAGCAGCCGGGAGGGCCGCTATGAGCAGTTCTTC | CASSREGRYEQFF
TRBJ2-7 | TRBV5-1 | few | TRBD1 | TGCGCCAGCAGCGTAGACAGGGACTACGAGCAGTACTTC | CASSVDRDYEQYF
TRBJ2-4 | TRBV4-1 | - | - | TGCGCCAGCAGCCGGTCGACAGATACGTCCAAAAACATTCAGTACTTC | CASSRSTDTSKNIQYF
TRBJ1-2 | TRBV7-2 | - | - | TGTGCCAGCAGCTTAGAGCGGGGACCCTATGGCTACACCTTC | CASSLERGPYGYTF
TRBJ1-5 | TRBV6-1 | - | TRBD1 | TGTGCCAGCAGTGTAACACGAGGGACAGGGGGCATCAATCAGCCCCAGCATTTT | CASSVTRGTGGINQPQHF
TRBJ2-7 | TRBV5-1 | - | - | TGCGCCAGCAGCTTTACGGGTCCGGTCGAGCAGTACTTC | CASSFTGPVEQYF
TRBJ2-2 | TRBV27 | - | - | TGTGCCAGTAGGGGCGGGAACACCGGGGAGCTGTTTTTT | CASRGGNTGELFF
TRBJ2-5 | TRBV2 | - | TRBD2 | TGTGCCAGCAGTGATGCGGGGGGGCGTTGGGAGACCCAGTACTTC | CASSDAGGRWETQYF
TRBJ2-4 | TRBV11-2 | - | - | TGTGCCAGCAGAAGCACAGCGAGGGCCCCAAGGAACATTCAGTACTTC | CASRSTARAPRNIQYF
TRBJ1-2 | TRBV10-2 | - | - | TGCGCCAGCAGTGAATTAAAGACGGTGACTGGCGGCTACACCTTC | CASSELKTVTGGYTF
TRBJ2-1 | TRBV5-1 | few | TRBD2 | TGCGCCAGCAATAGACTAGCGGGAGACAATGAGCAGTTCTTC | CASNRLAGDNEQFF
TRBJ2-5 | TRBV5-6 | - | - | TGTGCCAGCAGCCTACCGGGCGGGGGCGTAGAGACCCAGTACTTC | CASSLPGGGVETQYF
TRBJ2-5 | TRBV19 | - | - | TGTGCCAGTACCTCAACAGCCCAAGAGACCCAGTACTTC | CASTSTAQETQYF